Here is one T cell receptor (beta chain) with its context. There is no known antigen for this receptor. Base qualities were left out, and no much larger clone turns up one base away. Library preparation used the immunoSEQ multiplex PCR assay. TCR beta CDR3 sequencing was performed on DNA from the cultured, isolated CD4+ T cells. In the authors' own workflow: Non-productive TCR sequences were discarded, and reads were trimmed to the CDR3 region, with only CDR3s of 7 or more amino acids retained. Antigen-specific clonotypes were identified using the MANAFEST web app by comparison of expansion in peptide wells against reference cultures. Positive clones required FDR<0.05 expansion versus reference and all other wells, odds ratio above 5, and frequency above 0.1% in two replicate wells. A clonotype was defined as cross-reactive if the clonotype was significantly expanded both in SARS-CoV-2 spike wells and in at least one common cold coronavirus spike condition. CDR3 similarity was assessed by Levenshtein distance using the stringdist R package, and unrooted trees were constructed with ape in R 3.6.1. In TCRdb, the immuneACCESS table is reduced to in-frame sequences with V and J assigned. These tables do not hold every clone; where another copy was compared, an unresolved V gene accounts for under half, and the others remain unexplained. The DNA gave D and trimming, while V, J and clone size come from that table. The sample data list tens of thousands of clones, and 70% to 85% of these were observed just once. The ten largest clones represent around 30% of the sample.

Based on the germline V gene, the CDR1 and CDR2 sequences are MNHEY and SVGAGI. V and J are truncated by 6 bases and 6 bases respectively, leaving an intervening sequence of 20 bases. Inclusive of the bounding cysteine and phenylalanine, the CDR3 is 15 residues long. The only DNA kept is the CDR3, 45 bases in frame from the first base. The data were obtained in a study of vaccination effects on CD4 cells after COVID-19 (dated by TCRdb to 2022 to 2024). With regard to the full study: Participants received two doses of either the BNT162b2 or the mRNA-1273 mRNA SARS-CoV-2 vaccine. Pre-vaccine samples were collected from two convalescent patients 16 days and one week before the first dose, corresponding to 142 and 148 days after COVID-19 diagnosis. SARS-CoV-2 spike-specific CD4+ TCR repertoires from before and after mRNA vaccination were compared in COVID-19 convalescent patients and in infection-naive vaccine recipients. Altogether, around 11 COVID-19 convalescent patients and a handful of SARS-CoV-2-naive healthy vaccine recipients made up the full study. Cultures from other donors in the study were sequenced using the Oncomine TCR Beta short-read assay on an Illumina iSeq 100.

In the ViraFEST assay, PBMC were stimulated with viral peptide pools, and TCR sequencing was then used to find antigen-specific CD4+ T cell clonotypes based on their expansion. After more than 9 days of culture, CD4+ T cells were isolated with the EasySep CD4+ T cell isolation kit. PCR-confirmed SARS-CoV-2 infection had occurred in convalescent patients between March and December 2020, before the Alpha, Beta and Delta variants emerged in the United States. Roughly 2 million PBMC per well were cultured in IMDM with roughly 5% human AB serum, 8 to 10 IU/ml IL-2 and gentamicin, plus 10 ug/ml peptides. Half of the culture medium was replaced with fresh IL-2-containing medium on days 3 and 7. Unless otherwise noted, each peptide stimulation condition was cultured in triplicate wells. PBMC were separated from whole blood using Ficoll-Paque Plus gradient centrifugation and were then either cryopreserved at -140C or used fresh. The QIAamp micro DNA kit was used to extract genomic DNA from the cultured CD4+ T cells.

Beyond this particular receptor, the publication reports: In convalescent patients, the post-vaccine spike-reactive repertoire was composed mainly of new vaccine-induced clones that were largely distinct from infection-induced clones. Limitations of the study were the small number of convalescent patients and the absence of early post-infection timepoints. Marked clonal contraction was observed in both infection-induced and vaccine-induced clones at late post-vaccination timepoints, consistent with waning T cell responses.

The chain links TRBV6-5 with TRBJ1-2; the D gene is perhaps TRBD1, on 6 matching bases. The specimen was CD4+ T cells from PBMCs cultured with a peptide pool, collected before COVID-19 vaccination. The origin of this receptor is a human donor who had a prior SARS-CoV-2 infection. Here is the DNA: TGTGCCAGCAGCCGCGAAATAAAAGGGGGTCATGGCTACACCTTC. Protein translation: CASSREIKGGHGYTF.